Listed here are 16 T cell receptor beta chains from one sample, sequenced in a study of T cell responses to AZD1222 COVID-19 vaccine. The assay was immunoSEQ multiplex PCR, and TCRdb's table has in-frame clones only and misses some. Of approximately 180,000 clones in the sample, approximately 90% were seen once. The sequencing used peripheral blood, collected 28 days after the second AZD1222 dose. The receptors stem from an adult who received the AZD1222 COVID-19 vaccine.

This clone was seen a single time. This rearrangement joins TRBV6-2 or TRBV6-3 to TRBJ1-1; D gene uncertain. Germline CDR1 reads MNHEY; CDR2 reads SVGEGT. The CDR3 has 14 amino acids. The V gene lost 2 bases and the J gene lost 5 bases, with 12 bases spanning the gap. The CDR3 loop is CASSYREISTEAFF. The CDR3 nucleotides read TGTGCCAGCAGTTACAGGGAAATATCAACTGAAGCTTTCTTT.

The rearrangement joins TRBV7-2 to TRBJ2-7; 8 bases map to TRBD2. Germline V gene lookup returns CDR1 SGHTA and CDR2 FQGNSA. This CDR3 contains 13 residues. V lost 5 bases, J lost 7 bases, and 7 bases stayed unmatched. CDR3 sequence reads: CASSPRERGEQYF. The CDR3, as DNA: TGTGCCAGCAGCCCCCGGGAGCGGGGGGAGCAGTACTTC.

The V gene is TRBV5-1, the J gene TRBJ1-2, with D unresolved. The germline V gene encodes CDR1 SGHRS and CDR2 YFSETQ. Trimming cost V 0 bases and J 5 bases, with 8 bases left between them. This CDR3 region has 13 residues. DNA for the CDR3: TGCGCCAGCAGCTTGGTGGCAACTTATGGCTACACCTTC. This sequence encodes CASSLVATYGYTF.

The V call is TRBV4-1, the J call TRBJ2-7; a possible D gene is TRBD2 (6 bases). With 6 bases removed from V and 2 bases from J, the gap between germline ends came to 17 bases. Germline lookup yields CDR1 MGHRA and CDR2 YSYEKL. This CDR3 region has 15 residues. The CDR3 loop is CASSLAGSMAYEQYF. CDR3 DNA: TGCGCCAGCAGTCTAGCCGGGAGTATGGCCTACGAGCAGTACTTC.

The genes are TRBV6-5 and TRBJ2-3, with TRBD1 matching over 7 bases. V was pared by 0 bases and J by 11 bases, with 5 bases of the junction left unmatched. Germline V gives CDR1 MNHEY, CDR2 SVGAGI. The CDR3 contains 13 residues. CDR3 bases: TGTGCCAGCAGTTACTCCACAGGGGTCTTGCAGTATTTT. It yields the protein CASSYSTGVLQYF.

This rearrangement joins TRBV7-2 to TRBJ2-5, with D unresolved. Germline V gene lookup returns CDR1 SGHTA and CDR2 FQGNSA. With 5 bases removed from V and 2 bases from J, the gap between germline ends came to 12 bases. This CDR3 is 14 amino acids long. The CDR3 DNA reads as TGTGCCAGCAGCCGCGGCCGTCTGCAAGAGACCCAGTACTTC. The encoded protein is CASSRGRLQETQYF.

The chain joins TRBV5-1 to TRBJ1-6; D is undetermined. Per the germline V gene, CDR1 is SGHRS and CDR2 is YFSETQ. CDR3 length: 15 residues. The V end lost 2 bases, the J end lost 0 bases, and 6 bases lay between the germline ends. The CDR3 DNA is TGCGCCAGCAGCTTTCTAAGCTCCTATAATTCACCCCTCCACTTT. Translating it yields CASSFLSSYNSPLHF.

This sequence joins TRBV19 and TRBJ1-5; D is perhaps TRBD1 (6 bases). V shed 3 bases and J shed 3 bases, with 9 bases lying between them. CDR1 is LNHDA and CDR2 is SQIVND in the germline V gene (reference sequence). The CDR3 length is 14 residues. In nucleotides, the CDR3 is TGTGCCAGTAGTATTTGGGACACCAATCAGCCCCAGCATTTT. Its translation: CASSIWDTNQPQHF.

The chain uses TRBV7-3 and TRBJ2-7; perhaps TRBD1 as D (6 bases). With 1 base removed from V and 0 bases from J, the gap between germline ends came to 10 bases. The CDR3 extends over 15 amino acids. Germline V lookup: CDR1 SGHTA, CDR2 FQGTGA. Here the CDR3 reads CASSLSDRSSYEQYF. The DNA for the CDR3 is TGTGCCAGCAGCTTAAGTGACAGGAGCTCCTACGAGCAGTACTTC.

The chain is built from TRBV25-1 and TRBJ2-6, with D uncertain. Germline CDR1 reads MGHDK; CDR2 reads SYGVNS. CDR3 length: 12 amino acids. Between the trimmed V and J ends, which lost 2 bases and 13 bases, there was a span of 9 bases. The CDR3 is CASSETVPVLTF. The CDR3 DNA follows: TGTGCCAGCAGTGAAACAGTCCCGGTCCTGACTTTC.

J is TRBJ2-1 and V is TRBV20-1; unclear D gene. V was trimmed by 7 bases and J by 4 bases, leaving 5 bases between them. This CDR3 is built from 10 residues. The germline CDR1 and CDR2 sequences are DFQATT and SNEGSKA (reference sequence). As DNA, the CDR3 is TGCAGTGTTTCTTACAATGAGCAGTTCTTC. This encodes CSVSYNEQFF.

The chain uses TRBV28 and TRBJ1-1; D is undetermined. V was clipped by 1 base and J by 10 bases, with 13 bases between them. Germline CDR1 is MDHEN and CDR2 is SYDVKM. The length of the CDR3 is 13 residues. The CDR3 loop is CASSLSTPFTAFF. CDR3 sequence (DNA): TGTGCCAGCAGTTTATCCACCCCGTTTACAGCTTTCTTT.

The chain employs TRBV11-2 and TRBJ2-7; TRBD2 matches 7 bases. CDR3 length: 16 residues. Per germline, CDR1 SGHAT and CDR2 FQNNGV. V shed 0 bases, J shed 2 bases, and the junction held 7 bases outside the gene matches. The CDR3 sequence is CASSLEMGGYPYEQYF. The CDR3 DNA reads TGTGCCAGCAGCTTAGAGATGGGGGGGTACCCCTACGAGCAGTACTTC.

The chain recombines TRBV18 with TRBJ2-2; a possible D gene is TRBD1 (5 bases). This CDR3 is built from 15 residues. From germline, CDR1 is KGHSH and CDR2 LQKENI. V was cut by 0 bases and J by 8 bases, with 13 bases left in between. The CDR3 bases are TGTGCCAGCTCACCACCCGGACAACCTGGGGGGGAGCTGTTTTTT. Translation: CASSPPGQPGGELFF.

V usage is TRBV6-5 and J usage is TRBJ2-7, with 9 bases matching TRBD1. CDR3 length: 14 residues. The germline gives CDR1 MNHEY, CDR2 SVGAGI. The V segment lost 6 bases and the J segment 3 bases; nucleotides outside the gene matches: 6. The CDR3 sequence is CASREPGQGYEQYF. In DNA form, the CDR3 reads TGTGCCAGCAGAGAGCCGGGACAGGGCTACGAGCAGTACTTC.

This chain uses TRBV5-1 with TRBJ2-1; 13 nucleotides line up with TRBD2. V gave up 4 bases and J gave up 3 bases; unmatched junction bases: 13. The CDR3 runs to 19 residues. CDR1 SGHRS and CDR2 YFSETQ come from the germline V gene. CDR3 region: CASSPGAAGLAGDYNEQFF. CDR3 coding DNA: TGCGCCAGCAGCCCCGGGGCCGCTGGACTAGCGGGAGACTACAATGAGCAGTTCTTC.